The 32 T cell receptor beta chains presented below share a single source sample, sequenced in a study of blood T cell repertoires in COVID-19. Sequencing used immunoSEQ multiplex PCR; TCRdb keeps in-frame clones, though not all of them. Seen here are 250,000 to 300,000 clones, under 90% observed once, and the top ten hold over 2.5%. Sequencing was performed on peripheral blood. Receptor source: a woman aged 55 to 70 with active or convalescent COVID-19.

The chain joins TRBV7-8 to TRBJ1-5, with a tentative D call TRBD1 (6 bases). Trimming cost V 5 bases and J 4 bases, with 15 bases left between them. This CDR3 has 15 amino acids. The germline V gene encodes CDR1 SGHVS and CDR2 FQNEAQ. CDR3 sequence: CASSAPAGANQPQHF. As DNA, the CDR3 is TGTGCCAGCAGCGCCCCCGCAGGGGCAAATCAGCCCCAGCATTTT.

The CDR3 sequence is CASSPGLSGDTQYF. CDR3 DNA: TGTGCCAGTAGCCCGGGACTAAGCGGAGATACGCAGTATTTT. The rearrangement links TRBV19 to TRBJ2-3; TRBD2 matches 7 bases. The trim removed 6 bases at V and 5 bases at J, leaving 8 bases unmatched. The V gene's germline CDR1 is LNHDA and CDR2 SQIVND (reference sequence). This CDR3 is 14 amino acids long.

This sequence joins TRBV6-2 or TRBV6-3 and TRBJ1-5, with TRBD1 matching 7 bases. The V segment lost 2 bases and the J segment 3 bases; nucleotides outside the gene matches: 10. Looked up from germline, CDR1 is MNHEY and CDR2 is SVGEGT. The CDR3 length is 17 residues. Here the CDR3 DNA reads TGTGCCAGCAGTTACCCGGGACAGACGCATCCCAATCAGCCCCAGCATTTT. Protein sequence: CASSYPGQTHPNQPQHF.

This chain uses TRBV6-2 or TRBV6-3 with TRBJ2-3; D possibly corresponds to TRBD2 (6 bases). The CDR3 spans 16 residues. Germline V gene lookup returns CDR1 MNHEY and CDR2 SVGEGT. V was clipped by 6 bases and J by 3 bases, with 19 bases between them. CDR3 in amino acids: CASSGLGRWRTDTQYF. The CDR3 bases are TGTGCCAGCAGCGGGCTGGGGAGGTGGAGGACAGATACGCAGTATTTT.

CDR3 DNA sequence: TGTGCCAGCAGCCCTCGTTTGTGGGGGGGCCGGAACACAGATACGCAGTATTTT. It yields the protein CASSPRLWGGRNTDTQYF. The chain uses TRBV7-9 and TRBJ2-3; D may be TRBD2 (7 bases). The CDR3 loop spans 18 amino acids. The germline V and J ends were trimmed by 5 bases and 2 bases, with 23 bases remaining between them. Germline CDR1 is SEHNR and CDR2 is FQNEAQ (reference sequence).

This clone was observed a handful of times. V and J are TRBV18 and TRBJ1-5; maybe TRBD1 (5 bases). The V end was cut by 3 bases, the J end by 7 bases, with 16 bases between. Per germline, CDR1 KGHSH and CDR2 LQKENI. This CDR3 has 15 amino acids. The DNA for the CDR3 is TGTGCCAGCTCACCTAGGCAGGGATGGGAACAGCCCCAGCATTTT. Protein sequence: CASSPRQGWEQPQHF.

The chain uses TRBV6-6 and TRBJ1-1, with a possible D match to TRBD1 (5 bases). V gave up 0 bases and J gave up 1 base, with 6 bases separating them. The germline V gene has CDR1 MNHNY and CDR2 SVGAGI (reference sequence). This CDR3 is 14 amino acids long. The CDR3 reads CASSYSGGNTEAFF. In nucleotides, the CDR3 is TGTGCCAGCAGTTACTCCGGGGGGAACACTGAAGCTTTCTTT.

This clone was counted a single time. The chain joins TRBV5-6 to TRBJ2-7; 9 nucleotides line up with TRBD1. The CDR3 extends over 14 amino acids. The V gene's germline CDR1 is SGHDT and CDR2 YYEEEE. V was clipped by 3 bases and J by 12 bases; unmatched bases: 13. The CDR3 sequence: CASSSGTGFSSTYF. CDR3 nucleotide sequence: TGTGCCAGCAGCTCAGGGACAGGGTTTTCGAGCACGTACTTC.

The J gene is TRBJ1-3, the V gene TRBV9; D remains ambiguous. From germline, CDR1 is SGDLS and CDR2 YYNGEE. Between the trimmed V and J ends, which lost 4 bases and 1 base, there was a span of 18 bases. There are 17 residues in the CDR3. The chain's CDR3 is CASSPGPGETSGNTIYF. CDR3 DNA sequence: TGTGCCAGCAGCCCCGGGCCCGGGGAGACATCTGGAAACACCATATATTTT.

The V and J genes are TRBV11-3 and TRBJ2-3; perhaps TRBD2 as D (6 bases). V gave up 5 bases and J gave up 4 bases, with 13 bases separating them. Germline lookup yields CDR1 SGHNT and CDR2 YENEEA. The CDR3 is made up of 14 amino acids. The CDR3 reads CASSRGGDPDTQYF. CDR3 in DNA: TGTGCCAGCAGCAGAGGCGGGGACCCAGATACGCAGTATTTT.

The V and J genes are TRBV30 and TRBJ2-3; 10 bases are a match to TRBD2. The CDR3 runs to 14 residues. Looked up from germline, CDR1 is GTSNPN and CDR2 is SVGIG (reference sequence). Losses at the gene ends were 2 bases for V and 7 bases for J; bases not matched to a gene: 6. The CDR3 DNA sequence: TGTGCCTGGAGTAGCGGGGGGGCTGGTTATACGCAGTATTTT. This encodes CAWSSGGAGYTQYF.

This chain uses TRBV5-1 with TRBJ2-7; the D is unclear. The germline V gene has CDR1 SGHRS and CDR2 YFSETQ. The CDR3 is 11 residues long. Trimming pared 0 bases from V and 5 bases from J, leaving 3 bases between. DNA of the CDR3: TGCGCCAGCAGCTTGGGGCACGAGCAGTACTTC. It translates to CASSLGHEQYF.

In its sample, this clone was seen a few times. The DNA for the CDR3 is TGTGCCAGTAGTATGAGTAGTCCCACCACGTATAATTCACCCCTCCACTTT. Amino acids: CASSMSSPTTYNSPLHF. The chain employs TRBV19 and TRBJ1-6; D call uncertain. Germline CDR1 LNHDA, CDR2 SQIVND (reference sequence). This CDR3 is built from 17 residues. V lost 3 bases and J 4 bases, leaving 16 bases between the germline ends.

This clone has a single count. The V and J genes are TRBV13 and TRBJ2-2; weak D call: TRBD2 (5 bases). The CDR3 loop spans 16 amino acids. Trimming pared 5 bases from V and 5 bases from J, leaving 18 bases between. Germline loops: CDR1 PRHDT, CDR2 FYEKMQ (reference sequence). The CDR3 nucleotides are TGTGCCAGCAGCCCCCCTTCCTGGGTAGCGACCGGGGAGCTGTTTTTT. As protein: CASSPPSWVATGELFF.

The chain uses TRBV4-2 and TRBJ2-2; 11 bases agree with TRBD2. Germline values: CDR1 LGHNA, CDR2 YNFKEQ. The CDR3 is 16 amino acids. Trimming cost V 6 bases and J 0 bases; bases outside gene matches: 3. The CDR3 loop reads CASSLLAGANTGELFF. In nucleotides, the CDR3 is TGTGCCAGCAGTTTACTAGCGGGGGCGAACACCGGGGAGCTGTTTTTT.

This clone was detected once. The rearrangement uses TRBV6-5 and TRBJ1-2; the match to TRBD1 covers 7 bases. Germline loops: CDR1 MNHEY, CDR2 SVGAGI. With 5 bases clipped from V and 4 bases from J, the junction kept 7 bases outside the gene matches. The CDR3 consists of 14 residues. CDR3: CASSTQGEFYGYTF. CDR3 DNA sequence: TGTGCCAGCAGTACCCAGGGGGAGTTCTATGGCTACACCTTC.

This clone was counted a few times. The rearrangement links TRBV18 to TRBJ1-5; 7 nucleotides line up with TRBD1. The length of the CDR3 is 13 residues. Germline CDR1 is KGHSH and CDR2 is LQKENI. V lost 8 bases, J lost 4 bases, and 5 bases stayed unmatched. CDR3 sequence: CASRQGMNQPQHF. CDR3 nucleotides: TGTGCCAGCCGACAGGGAATGAATCAGCCCCAGCATTTT. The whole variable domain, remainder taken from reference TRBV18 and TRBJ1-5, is NAGVMQNPRHLVRRRGQEARLRCSPMKGHSHVYWYRQLPEEGLKFMVYLQKENIIDESGMPKERFSAEFPKEGPSILRIQQVVRGDSAAYFCASRQGMNQPQHFGDGTRLSIL.

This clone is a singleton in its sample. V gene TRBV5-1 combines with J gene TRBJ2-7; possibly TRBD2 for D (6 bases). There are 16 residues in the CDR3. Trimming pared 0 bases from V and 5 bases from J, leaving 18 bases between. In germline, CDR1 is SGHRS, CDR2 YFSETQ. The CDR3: CASSLGGTPTSDEQYF. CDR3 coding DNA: TGCGCCAGCAGCTTGGGAGGGACTCCCACGAGCGACGAGCAGTACTTC. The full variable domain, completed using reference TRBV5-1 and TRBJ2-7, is KAGVTQTPRYLIKTRGQQVTLSCSPISGHRSVSWYQQTPGQGLQFLFEYFSETQRNKGNFPGRFSGRQFSNSRSEMNVSTLELGDSALYLCASSLGGTPTSDEQYFGPGTRLTVT.

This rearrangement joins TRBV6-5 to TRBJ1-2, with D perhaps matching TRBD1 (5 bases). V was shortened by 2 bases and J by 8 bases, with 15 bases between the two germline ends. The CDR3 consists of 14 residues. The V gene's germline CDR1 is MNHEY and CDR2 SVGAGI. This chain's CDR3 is CASSYRRGGGGYTF. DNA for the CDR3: TGTGCCAGCAGTTACCGCCGTGGGGGGGGAGGCTACACCTTC.

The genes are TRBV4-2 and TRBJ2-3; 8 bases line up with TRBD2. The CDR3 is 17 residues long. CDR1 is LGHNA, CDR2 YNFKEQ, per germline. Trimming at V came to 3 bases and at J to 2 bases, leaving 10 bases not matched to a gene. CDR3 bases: TGTGCCAGCAGCCACGGTCAAGCGGGGGCGGTCACAGATACGCAGTATTTT. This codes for CASSHGQAGAVTDTQYF.

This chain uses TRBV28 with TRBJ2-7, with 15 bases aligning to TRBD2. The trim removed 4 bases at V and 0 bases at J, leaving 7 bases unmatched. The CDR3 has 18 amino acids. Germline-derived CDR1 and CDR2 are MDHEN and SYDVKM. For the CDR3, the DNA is TGTGCCAGCAGTTCACGGACTAGCGGGGGGGCCAACTCCTACGAGCAGTACTTC. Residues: CASSSRTSGGANSYEQYF.

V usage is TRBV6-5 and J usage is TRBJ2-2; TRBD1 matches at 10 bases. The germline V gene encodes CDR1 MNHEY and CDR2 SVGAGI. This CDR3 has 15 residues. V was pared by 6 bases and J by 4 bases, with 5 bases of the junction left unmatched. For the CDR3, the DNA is TGTGCCAGCAGGAGGGGACAGGGGTCCACCGGGGAGCTGTTTTTT. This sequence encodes CASRRGQGSTGELFF.

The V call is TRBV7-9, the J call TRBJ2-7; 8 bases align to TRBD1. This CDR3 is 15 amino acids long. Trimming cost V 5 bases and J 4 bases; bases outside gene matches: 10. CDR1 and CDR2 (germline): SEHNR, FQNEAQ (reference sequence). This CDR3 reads CASSPDRGVGYEQYF. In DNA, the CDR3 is TGTGCCAGCAGCCCCGACAGGGGTGTCGGTTACGAGCAGTACTTC.

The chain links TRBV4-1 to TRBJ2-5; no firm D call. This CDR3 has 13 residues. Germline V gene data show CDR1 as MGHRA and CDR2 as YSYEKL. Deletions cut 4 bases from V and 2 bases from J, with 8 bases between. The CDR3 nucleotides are TGCGCCAGCAGCCTGGGCTTGCAAGAGACCCAGTACTTC. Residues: CASSLGLQETQYF.

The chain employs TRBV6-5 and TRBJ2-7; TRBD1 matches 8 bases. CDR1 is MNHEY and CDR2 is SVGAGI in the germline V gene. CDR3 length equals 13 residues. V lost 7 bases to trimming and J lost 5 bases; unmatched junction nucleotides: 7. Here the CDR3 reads CASNPTGVDEQYF. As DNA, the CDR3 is TGTGCCAGCAACCCGACAGGGGTTGACGAGCAGTACTTC.

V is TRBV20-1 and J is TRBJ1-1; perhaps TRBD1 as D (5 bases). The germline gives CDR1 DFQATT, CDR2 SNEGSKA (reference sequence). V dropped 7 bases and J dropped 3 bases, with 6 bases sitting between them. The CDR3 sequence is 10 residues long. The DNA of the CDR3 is TGCAGTGGGGGGGACACTGAAGCTTTCTTT. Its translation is CSGGDTEAFF.

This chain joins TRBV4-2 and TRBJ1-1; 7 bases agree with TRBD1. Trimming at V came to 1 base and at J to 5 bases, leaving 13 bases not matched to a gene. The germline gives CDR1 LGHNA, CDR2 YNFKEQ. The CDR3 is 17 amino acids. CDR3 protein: CASSQVRTGRRSTEAFF. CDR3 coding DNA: TGTGCCAGCAGCCAAGTCAGGACAGGAAGACGGAGTACTGAAGCTTTCTTT.

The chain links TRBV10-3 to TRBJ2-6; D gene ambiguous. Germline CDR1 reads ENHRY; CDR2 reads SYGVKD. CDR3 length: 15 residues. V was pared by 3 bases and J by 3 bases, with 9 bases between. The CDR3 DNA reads TGTGCCATCAGTGATAGTCCATTTGGGGCCAACGTCCTGACTTTC. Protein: CAISDSPFGANVLTF.

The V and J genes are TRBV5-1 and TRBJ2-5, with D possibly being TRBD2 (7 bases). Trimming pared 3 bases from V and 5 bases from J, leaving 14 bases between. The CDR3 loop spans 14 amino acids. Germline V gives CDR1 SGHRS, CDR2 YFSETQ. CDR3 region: CASSWGQGGETQYF. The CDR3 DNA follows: TGCGCCAGCAGCTGGGGGCAGGGAGGGGAGACCCAGTACTTC.

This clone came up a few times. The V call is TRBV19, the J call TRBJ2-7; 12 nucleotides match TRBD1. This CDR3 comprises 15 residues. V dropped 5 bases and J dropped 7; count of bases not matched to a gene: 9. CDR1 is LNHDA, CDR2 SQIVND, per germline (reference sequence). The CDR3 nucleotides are TGTGCCAGTAGTCCACCGGGACAGGGGGCTAAAGAGCAGTACTTC. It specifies CASSPPGQGAKEQYF.

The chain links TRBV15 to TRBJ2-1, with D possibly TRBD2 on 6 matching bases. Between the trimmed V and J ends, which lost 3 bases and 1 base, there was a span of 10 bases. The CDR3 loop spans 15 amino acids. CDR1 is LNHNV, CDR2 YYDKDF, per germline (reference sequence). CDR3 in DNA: TGTGCCACCAGCAGGGCGGGGCTTTCCTACAATGAGCAGTTCTTC. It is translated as CATSRAGLSYNEQFF.

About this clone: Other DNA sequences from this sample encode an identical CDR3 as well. The CDR3 loop reads CASSLDRGGNQPQHF. The CDR3, as DNA: TGTGCCAGCAGTCTGGACAGGGGCGGGAATCAGCCCCAGCATTTT. The rearrangement links TRBV6-5 to TRBJ1-5; TRBD1 aligns across 9 bases. The length of the CDR3 is 15 residues. After removal of 5 bases from V and 4 bases from J, the junction contained 6 bases not matched to a gene. CDR1 and CDR2 from the germline V gene are MNHEY and SVGAGI.